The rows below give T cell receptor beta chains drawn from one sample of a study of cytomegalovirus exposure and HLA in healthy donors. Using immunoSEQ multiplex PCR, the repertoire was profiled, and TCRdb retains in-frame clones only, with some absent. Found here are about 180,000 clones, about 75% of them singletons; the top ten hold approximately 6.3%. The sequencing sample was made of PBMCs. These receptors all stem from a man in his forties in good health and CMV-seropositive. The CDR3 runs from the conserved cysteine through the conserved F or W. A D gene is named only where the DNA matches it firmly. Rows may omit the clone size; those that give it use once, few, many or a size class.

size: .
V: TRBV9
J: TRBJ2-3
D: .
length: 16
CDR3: CASSGKTGLLTDTQYF
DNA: TGTGCCAGCAGCGGCAAAACAGGGCTTCTCACAGATACGCAGTATTTT

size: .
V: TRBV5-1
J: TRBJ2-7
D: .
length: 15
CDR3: CASSLGAGATYEQYF
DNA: TGTGCCAGCAGCTTGGGAGCAGGCGCGACCTACGAGCAGTACTTC

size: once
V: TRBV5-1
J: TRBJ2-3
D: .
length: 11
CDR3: CASSFRDTQYF
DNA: TGCGCCAGCAGCTTTAGAGATACGCAGTATTTT

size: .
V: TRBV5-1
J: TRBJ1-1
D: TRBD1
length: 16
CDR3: CASSNLDRGPYTEAFF
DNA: TGCGCCAGCAGCAACCTCGACAGGGGACCCTACACTGAAGCTTTCTTT

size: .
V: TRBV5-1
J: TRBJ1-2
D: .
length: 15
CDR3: CASSPSRGLVYGYTF
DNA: TGCGCCAGCAGCCCGAGCAGGGGCCTGGTCTATGGCTACACCTTC

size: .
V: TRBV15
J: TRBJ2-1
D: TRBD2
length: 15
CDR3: CATSRVLAEYNEQFF
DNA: TGTGCCACCAGCAGAGTCCTAGCGGAGTACAATGAGCAGTTCTTC

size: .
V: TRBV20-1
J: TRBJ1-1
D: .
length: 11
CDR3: CSAAGTAGAFF
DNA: TGCAGTGCTGCTGGGACGGCGGGGGCTTTCTTT

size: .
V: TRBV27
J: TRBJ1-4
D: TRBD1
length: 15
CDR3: CASSFSRQGNEKLFF
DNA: TGTGCCAGCAGTTTTTCTCGACAGGGCAATGAAAAACTGTTTTTT

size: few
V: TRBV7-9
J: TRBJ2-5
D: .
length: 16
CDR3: CASSIGDRFYQETQYF
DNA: TGTGCCAGCAGCATCGGTGACAGGTTCTACCAAGAGACCCAGTACTTC

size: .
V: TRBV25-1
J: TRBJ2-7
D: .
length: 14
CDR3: CASSEYGQFNEQYF
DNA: TGTGCCAGCAGTGAATATGGACAGTTTAACGAGCAGTACTTC

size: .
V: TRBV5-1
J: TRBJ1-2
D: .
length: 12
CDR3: CASSFPPYGYTF
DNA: TGCGCCAGCAGTTTCCCTCCCTATGGCTACACCTTC

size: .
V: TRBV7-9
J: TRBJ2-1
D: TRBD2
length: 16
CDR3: CASSLSLAGAHNEQFF
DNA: TGTGCCAGCAGCCTCAGCCTAGCGGGAGCCCACAATGAGCAGTTCTTC

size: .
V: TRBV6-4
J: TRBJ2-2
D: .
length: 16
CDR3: CASSVYEVQNTGELFF
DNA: TGTGCCAGCAGTGTCTACGAGGTCCAAAACACCGGGGAGCTGTTTTTT

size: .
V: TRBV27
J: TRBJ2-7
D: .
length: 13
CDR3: CASSLVRSSEQYF
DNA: TGTGCCAGCAGTTTGGTTAGATCTTCCGAGCAGTACTTC

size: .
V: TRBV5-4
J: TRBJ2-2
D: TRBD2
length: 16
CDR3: CASSWTSGLNTGELFF
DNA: TGTGCCAGCAGCTGGACTAGCGGGCTGAACACCGGGGAGCTGTTTTTT

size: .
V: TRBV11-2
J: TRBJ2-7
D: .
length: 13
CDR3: CASSFGDSYEQYF
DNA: TGTGCCAGCAGCTTCGGGGACTCCTACGAGCAGTACTTC

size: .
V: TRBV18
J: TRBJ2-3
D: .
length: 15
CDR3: CASSPPYGGTDTQYF
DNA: TGTGCCAGCTCACCACCTTACGGTGGCACAGATACGCAGTATTTT

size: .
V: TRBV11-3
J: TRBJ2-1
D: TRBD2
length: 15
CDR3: CASSFQLAGKLRQFF
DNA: TGTGCCAGCAGCTTCCAACTAGCGGGAAAACTCAGGCAGTTCTTC

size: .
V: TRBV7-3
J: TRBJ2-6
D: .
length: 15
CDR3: CASSLEANGANGLTF
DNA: TGTGCCAGCAGCTTAGAGGCGAATGGGGCCAACGGCCTGACTTTC

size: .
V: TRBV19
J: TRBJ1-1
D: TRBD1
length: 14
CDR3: CASKGTGGTYEAFF
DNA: TGTGCCAGTAAGGGGACAGGGGGAACGTATGAAGCTTTCTTT

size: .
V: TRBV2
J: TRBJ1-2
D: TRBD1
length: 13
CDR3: CASRAGGDYGYTF
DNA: TGTGCCAGCAGAGCAGGGGGCGACTATGGCTACACCTTC

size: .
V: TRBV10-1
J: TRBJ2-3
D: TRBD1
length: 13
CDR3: CATGTGEQDTQYF
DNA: TGCGCCACCGGGACAGGGGAGCAAGATACGCAGTATTTT

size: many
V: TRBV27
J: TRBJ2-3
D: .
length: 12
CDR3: CASSVGRDTQYF
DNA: TGTGCCAGCAGTGTAGGGAGGGATACGCAGTATTTT

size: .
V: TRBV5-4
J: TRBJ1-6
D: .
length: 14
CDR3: CASSFQGVASPLHF
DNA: TGTGCCAGCAGCTTCCAGGGTGTTGCTTCACCCCTCCACTTT

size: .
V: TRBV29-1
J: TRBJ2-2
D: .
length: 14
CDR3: CSVRGGENTGELFF
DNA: TGCAGCGTGAGGGGGGGGGAGAACACCGGGGAGCTGTTTTTT

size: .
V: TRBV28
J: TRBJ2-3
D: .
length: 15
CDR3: CASTHPQGAGDTQYF
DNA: TGTGCCAGCACCCACCCCCAGGGTGCGGGGGATACGCAGTATTTT

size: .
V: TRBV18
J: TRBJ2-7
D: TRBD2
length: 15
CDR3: CASSPGLAGGGEQYF
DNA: TGTGCCAGCTCACCCGGACTAGCGGGAGGGGGAGAGCAGTACTTC

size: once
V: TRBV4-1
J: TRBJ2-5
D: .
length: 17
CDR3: CASSQNRAAVVQETQYF
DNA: TGCGCCAGCAGCCAGAACAGGGCAGCCGTCGTACAAGAGACCCAGTACTTC

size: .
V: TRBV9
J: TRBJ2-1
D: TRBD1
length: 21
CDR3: CASSVFDSGQAGPWAGDEQFF
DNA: TGTGCCAGCAGCGTATTCGACTCGGGACAGGCCGGTCCTTGGGCAGGCGATGAGCAGTTCTTC

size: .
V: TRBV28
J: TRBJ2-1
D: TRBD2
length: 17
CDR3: CASSLPTGLAVGNEQFF
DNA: TGTGCCAGCAGCCTTCCCACCGGACTAGCGGTCGGCAATGAGCAGTTCTTC

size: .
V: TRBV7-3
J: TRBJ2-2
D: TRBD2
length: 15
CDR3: CASSTTRSGSGELFF
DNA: TGTGCCAGCAGCACCACCCGAAGCGGGAGCGGGGAGCTGTTTTTT

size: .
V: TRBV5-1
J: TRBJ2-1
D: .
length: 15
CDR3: CASSLQGQFSDEQFF
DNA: TGCGCCAGCAGCTTACAGGGTCAGTTCTCCGATGAGCAGTTCTTC

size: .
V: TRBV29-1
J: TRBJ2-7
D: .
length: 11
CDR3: CSVRLEGEQYF
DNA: TGCAGCGTGAGACTAGAGGGGGAGCAGTACTTC

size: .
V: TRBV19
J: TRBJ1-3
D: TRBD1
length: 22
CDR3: CASSIRDRGDPWKRNSGNTIYF
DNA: TGTGCCAGTAGTATAAGGGACAGGGGTGACCCATGGAAACGTAACTCTGGAAACACCATATATTTT

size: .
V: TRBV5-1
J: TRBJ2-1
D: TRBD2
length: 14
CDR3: CASTRGTSNNEQFF
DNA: TGCGCCAGCACCCGAGGGACTAGTAACAATGAGCAGTTCTTC

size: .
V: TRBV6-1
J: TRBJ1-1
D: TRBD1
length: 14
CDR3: CASRPGTVNTEAFF
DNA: TGTGCCAGCAGACCCGGGACAGTGAACACTGAAGCTTTCTTT

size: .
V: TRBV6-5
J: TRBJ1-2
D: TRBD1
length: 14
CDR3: CASSPGTAIYGYTF
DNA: TGTGCCAGCAGTCCTGGGACAGCGATCTATGGCTACACCTTC

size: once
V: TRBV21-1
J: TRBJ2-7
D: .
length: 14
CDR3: CASSKGQGEDEQYF
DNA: TGTGCCAGCAGCAAGGGCCAGGGCGAGGACGAGCAGTACTTC

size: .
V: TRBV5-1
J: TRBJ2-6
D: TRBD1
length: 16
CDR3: CASSLGTGAGANVLTF
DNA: TGCGCCAGCAGCTTGGGGACAGGGGCTGGGGCCAACGTCCTGACTTTC

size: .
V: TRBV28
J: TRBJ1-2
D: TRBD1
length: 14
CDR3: CASSLVSGGGGYTF
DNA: TGTGCCAGCAGTTTAGTCTCAGGGGGCGGTGGCTACACCTTC

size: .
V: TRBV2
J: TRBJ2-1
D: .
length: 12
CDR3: CASSYNYNEQFF
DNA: TGTGCCAGCAGTTATAATTACAATGAGCAGTTCTTC

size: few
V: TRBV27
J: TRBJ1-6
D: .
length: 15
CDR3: CASSLRTSGNSPLHF
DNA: TGTGCCAGCAGTTTGAGGACCTCGGGGAATTCACCCCTCCACTTT

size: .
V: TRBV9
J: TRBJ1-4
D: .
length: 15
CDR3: CASSLQGGANEKLFF
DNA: TGTGCCAGCAGCCTTCAGGGTGGGGCTAATGAAAAACTGTTTTTT